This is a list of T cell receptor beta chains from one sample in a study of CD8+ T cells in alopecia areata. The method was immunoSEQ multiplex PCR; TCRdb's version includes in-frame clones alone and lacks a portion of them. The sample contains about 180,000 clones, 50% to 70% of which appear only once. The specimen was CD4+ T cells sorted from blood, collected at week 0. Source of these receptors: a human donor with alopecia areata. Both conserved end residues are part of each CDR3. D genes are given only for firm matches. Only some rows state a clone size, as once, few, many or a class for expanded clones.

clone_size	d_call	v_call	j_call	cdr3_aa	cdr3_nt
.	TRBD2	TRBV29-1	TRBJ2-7	CSVEDAGGYEQYF	TGCAGCGTTGAAGATGCGGGGGGCTACGAGCAGTACTTC
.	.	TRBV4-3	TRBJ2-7	CASSHSGGYEQYF	TGCGCCAGCAGCCATTCGGGCGGCTACGAGCAGTACTTC
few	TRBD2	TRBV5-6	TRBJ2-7	CASSPGTSGGAQYF	TGTGCCAGCAGCCCCGGGACTAGCGGGGGAGCACAGTACTTC
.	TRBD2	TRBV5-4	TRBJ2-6	CASTIGRGGWAPGANVLTF	TGTGCCAGCACCATAGGTCGGGGGGGATGGGCACCTGGGGCCAACGTCCTGACTTTC
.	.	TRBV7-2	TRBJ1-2	CASSLAGVDGYTF	TGTGCCAGCAGCTTAGCGGGGGTAGATGGCTACACCTTC
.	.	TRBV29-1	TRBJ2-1	CSVDDSLSPTDEQFF	TGCAGCGTTGACGACAGTCTATCTCCTACGGATGAGCAGTTCTTC
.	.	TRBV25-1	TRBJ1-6	CASSERGTRSPLHF	TGTGCCAGCAGTGAACGGGGGACTCGGTCACCCCTCCACTTT
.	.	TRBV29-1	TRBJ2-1	CSVNPYSSNEQFF	TGCAGCGTTAACCCATACTCCTCCAATGAGCAGTTCTTC
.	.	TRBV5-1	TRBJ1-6	CASSLDRFLNSPLHF	TGCGCCAGCAGCTTGGACAGGTTTTTAAATTCACCCCTCCACTTT
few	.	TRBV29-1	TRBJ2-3	CSVAGDGTDTQYF	TGCAGCGTTGCGGGGGATGGCACAGATACGCAGTATTTT
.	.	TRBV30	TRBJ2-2	CAWTGSGGELFF	TGTGCCTGGACAGGGAGTGGCGGGGAGCTGTTTTTT
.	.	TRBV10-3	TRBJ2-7	CATVGDTAYEQYF	TGTGCCACCGTTGGGGACACTGCCTACGAGCAGTACTTC
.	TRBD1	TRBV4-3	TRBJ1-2	CASSQRTGGSNGYTF	TGCGCCAGCAGCCAGAGAACAGGGGGCTCGAATGGCTACACCTTC
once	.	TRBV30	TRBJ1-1	CAWKAGLNTEAFF	TGTGCCTGGAAGGCTGGCTTGAACACTGAAGCTTTCTTT
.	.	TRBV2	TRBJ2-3	CASSVQWTDTQYF	TGTGCCAGCAGTGTACAGTGGACAGATACGCAGTATTTT
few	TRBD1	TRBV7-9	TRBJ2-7	CASSSRTGGYEQYF	TGTGCCAGCAGCTCACGGACAGGGGGCTACGAGCAGTACTTC